These 10 T cell receptor beta chains were sequenced from one sample in a study of shared clonotypes between healthy human individuals. Libraries were prepared by immunoSEQ multiplex PCR; TCRdb keeps only in-frame clonotypes and omits some of them. The sample lists around 980,000 clones; around 82% were seen once. The specimen sequenced was memory CD4+ T cells from PBMCs. Subset indicated: CD45RA-negative fraction. The receptors come from a man aged 18 to 29 in good health. Some clones in this sample may be carry-over from other donors' samples.

The chain employs TRBV5-1 and TRBJ2-5; 8 nucleotides match TRBD2. CDR3 size: 14 residues. Germline CDR1 and CDR2: SGHRS and YFSETQ. V lost 0 bases and J lost 4; bases outside the gene matches: 2. CDR3 in amino acids: CASSLVLAGETQYF. In DNA, the CDR3 is TGCGCCAGCAGCTTGGTTCTAGCGGGAGAGACCCAGTACTTC.

This clone was seen a single time. J is TRBJ2-2 and V is TRBV5-1, with D perhaps matching TRBD2 (6 bases). V was clipped by 6 bases and J by 5 bases, with 14 bases between them. In germline, CDR1 is SGHRS, CDR2 YFSETQ. This CDR3 has 14 amino acids. CDR3 region: CASNRELLTGELFF. As DNA, the CDR3 is TGCGCCAGCAACCGGGAGTTACTAACCGGGGAGCTGTTTTTT.

This sequence joins TRBV2 and TRBJ2-7; 11 bases align to TRBD1. Germline V gives CDR1 SNHLY, CDR2 FYNNEI. J lost 6 bases, V lost 7 bases, and 8 bases had no gene match. This CDR3 contains 14 residues. The CDR3 is CASTWDRGTGEQYF. In DNA form, the CDR3 reads TGTGCCAGCACCTGGGACAGGGGGACGGGCGAGCAGTACTTC.

V and J are TRBV15 and TRBJ2-7; 7 nucleotides agree with TRBD1. V was clipped by 8 bases and J by 3 bases; unmatched bases: 13. This CDR3 is built from 15 residues. Per the germline V gene, CDR1 is LNHNV and CDR2 is YYDKDF (reference sequence). CDR3 residues: CATSTGVRTNYEQYF. The CDR3 coding sequence is TGTGCCACCTCCACAGGGGTCAGGACGAACTACGAGCAGTACTTC. The whole variable domain, remainder taken from reference TRBV15 and TRBJ2-7, is DAMVIQNPRYQVTQFGKPVTLSCSQTLNHNVMYWYQQKSSQAPKLLFHYYDKDFNNEADTPDNFQSRRPNTSFCFLDIRSPGLGDTAMYLCATSTGVRTNYEQYFGPGTRLTVT.

The chain is built from TRBV29-1 and TRBJ2-3, with a tentative D call TRBD1 (6 bases). Germline CDR1 and CDR2: SQVTM and ANQGSEA. The germline V and J ends were trimmed by 4 bases and 4 bases, with 15 bases remaining between them. This CDR3 spans 14 amino acids. In DNA form, the CDR3 reads TGCAGCGTTGCTCAGGGGTCCGGGCCAGATACGCAGTATTTT. This translates into CSVAQGSGPDTQYF.

Concerning this clone: Other DNA sequences within the sample encode an identical CDR3. The V and J genes are TRBV9 and TRBJ1-2; 9 positions match TRBD1. The V segment lost 3 bases and the J segment 5 bases; nucleotides outside the gene matches: 2. The CDR3 spans 13 residues. Germline V lookup: CDR1 SGDLS, CDR2 YYNGEE. CDR3 nucleotides: TGTGCCAGCAGCGGAGGGACAGGGTATGGCTACACCTTC. It translates to CASSGGTGYGYTF. Complete variable domain (other parts from reference TRBV9 and TRBJ1-2): DSGVTQTPKHLITATGQRVTLRCSPRSGDLSVYWYQQSLDQGLQFLIQYYNGEERAKGNILERFSAQQFPDLHSELNLSSLELGDSALYFCASSGGTGYGYTFGSGTRLTVV.

The rearrangement links TRBV30 to TRBJ1-3; the D gene is possibly TRBD1 (5 bases). Trimming shortened V by 1 base and J by 2 bases, and 9 bases separated the two germline ends. The CDR3 extends over 14 amino acids. In germline, CDR1 is GTSNPN, CDR2 SVGIG (reference sequence). The CDR3 DNA reads TGTGCCTGGAGTGGATCAGGGACTGGAAACACCATATATTTT. It codes for CAWSGSGTGNTIYF.

This chain connects TRBV5-1 to TRBJ2-3; D not certain. Trimming took 4 bases from V and 2 from J, leaving 11 bases between them. The CDR3 has 14 residues. Germline V gene lookup returns CDR1 SGHRS and CDR2 YFSETQ. CDR3 sequence reads: CASSPAVATDTQYF. The DNA of the CDR3 is TGCGCCAGCAGCCCCGCGGTGGCCACAGATACGCAGTATTTT.

The V call is TRBV9, the J call TRBJ2-1; D not resolved. Germline CDR1 and CDR2: SGDLS and YYNGEE. V was pared by 4 bases and J by 4 bases, with 9 bases between. This CDR3 has 13 residues. CDR3 in DNA: TGTGCCAGCAGCCCTACCTCTTACAATGAGCAGTTCTTC. Translating it yields CASSPTSYNEQFF.

This clone was picked up a small number of times. CDR3 DNA sequence: TGTGCCAGCAGTGAATCTGGACTGTTATACAATGAGCAGTTCTTC. Encoded protein: CASSESGLLYNEQFF. The chain recombines TRBV6-1 with TRBJ2-1; perhaps TRBD2 as D (5 bases). Trimming removed 2 bases from V and 4 bases from J, with 12 bases in between. The germline V gene encodes CDR1 MNHNS and CDR2 SASEGT. CDR3 size: 15 residues.